This paragraph covers one T cell receptor (beta chain) sequence. The antigen remains unidentified. Flow cytometry served to check the purity of CD4+ and CD8+ cells, which were isolated by positive magnetic bead selection. The CDR3 has 13 amino acids. The germline V and J ends were trimmed by 6 bases and 3 bases, with 12 bases remaining between them. Germline CDR1 reads MNHEY; CDR2 reads SVGAGI. Profiling relied on immunoSEQ multiplex PCR, and the TCRdb table lists in-frame clones only, not all of them. The table includes tens of thousands of clones, 75% to 80% detected once. This sample is drawn from a study of somatic mutations in cytotoxic T cells in rheumatoid arthritis. Study-level background: Nearly 100% purity was obtained when some V beta antibody-stained T-cell populations were flow-sorted; these included V beta1+ cells sequenced for TCRB.

Study-level findings and limits: Clonality of CD8+ cells rose with age in rheumatoid arthritis patients but not healthy controls. Over 20% of CD8+ cells belonged to the largest CD8+ clone in about an eighth of the 65 patients.

The chain has TRBV6-5 and TRBJ2-7; D is undetermined. The clonotype was recovered from an adult with rheumatoid arthritis. Sequenced material: CD8+ T cells sorted from blood. CDR3: CASSLVERYEQYF. The DNA for the CDR3 is TGTGCCAGCAGCCTGGTTGAGCGCTACGAGCAGTACTTC.